These T cell receptor beta chains were read from a single sample in a study of blood T cell repertoires in COVID-19. Assay: immunoSEQ multiplex PCR; the TCRdb copy retains only in-frame clones and omits some. In the table there are 330,000 or so clones, roughly 90% of which are singletons. Sequencing was done on a sample of PBMCs or T cells enriched from blood (not recorded which). All receptors come from a woman in her thirties who had been exposed to COVID-19. The CDR3 runs from the conserved cysteine through the conserved F or W. D genes are given only for firm matches. Part of the rows lack a size; the others show once, few, many or a class for expanded clones.

D	J	V	size	DNA	CDR3
TRBD1	TRBJ1-1	TRBV28	few	TGTGCCAGCAGCCCGGGACAGGGGTTTCGGGACACTGAAGCTTTCTTT	CASSPGQGFRDTEAFF
NA	TRBJ2-5	TRBV29-1	NA	TGCAGCGTTGCCCGAGGGTCGGAGACCCAGTACTTC	CSVARGSETQYF
NA	TRBJ2-7	TRBV7-2	NA	TGTGCCAGCAGCCCCGGGGAGAGAGCGTGGGCCCAAGAGCAGTACTTC	CASSPGERAWAQEQYF
TRBD2	TRBJ2-7	TRBV27	NA	TGTGCCAGCAGTTTATCTGGGACTAGCGGGAGGGGGTCCTCCTACGAGCAGTACTTC	CASSLSGTSGRGSSYEQYF
NA	TRBJ2-2	TRBV5-1	once	TGCGCCAGCAGCTTAGAGGATAGGCTTATAACCGGGGAGCTGTTTTTT	CASSLEDRLITGELFF
TRBD2	TRBJ2-1	TRBV7-9	NA	TGTGCCAGCAGCCTAGAAGTACTAGCGGGAGGGGGGACCTACAATGAGCAGTTCTTC	CASSLEVLAGGGTYNEQFF
NA	TRBJ1-3	TRBV5-1	NA	TGCGCCAGCAGCTTGGGGGTGTCGCGGATCGCGAACTCTGGAAACACCATATATTTT	CASSLGVSRIANSGNTIYF
TRBD2	TRBJ2-2	TRBV24-1	once	TGTGCCACCAGTCCGACTAGCGGGGCCACCGGGGAGCTGTTTTTT	CATSPTSGATGELFF
TRBD2	TRBJ2-3	TRBV7-2	NA	TGTGCCAGCAGCCTTCTAGCGGGGGGCACAGATACGCAGTATTTT	CASSLLAGGTDTQYF
NA	TRBJ1-2	TRBV9	NA	TGTGCCAGCAGCGTAACAGCATCTAACTATGGCTACACCTTC	CASSVTASNYGYTF
NA	TRBJ2-1	TRBV2	once	TGTGCCAGCAGTCGCACAGGCCCCAGGACCTACAATGAGCAGTTCTTC	CASSRTGPRTYNEQFF
TRBD1	TRBJ2-5	TRBV5-1	NA	TGCGCCAGCAGCTTGGGATTGGACAGGGGTTCAGAGACCCAGTACTTC	CASSLGLDRGSETQYF
NA	TRBJ2-5	TRBV19	NA	TGTGCCAGTAGTATCTATCTAGCCCATGGAGAGACCCAGTACTTC	CASSIYLAHGETQYF
NA	TRBJ1-5	TRBV7-6	NA	TGTGCCAGCAGCGCAGGATGGATGGGGGCCTTAAATCAGCCCCAGCATTTT	CASSAGWMGALNQPQHF
TRBD1	TRBJ1-2	TRBV7-9	few	TGTGCCAGCAGCTTGGACGGGACAGGCGGTGGCTACACCTTC	CASSLDGTGGGYTF
NA	TRBJ2-2	TRBV29-1	NA	TGCAGCGTTGTGTCGGGAAACACCGGGGAGCTGTTTTTT	CSVVSGNTGELFF
TRBD2	TRBJ2-2	TRBV7-9	NA	TGTGCCAGCAGCCCCACTAGCGGGGCACCCGTAGGGGAGCTGTTTTTT	CASSPTSGAPVGELFF
NA	TRBJ1-5	TRBV28	NA	TGTGCCAGCAGTTTATTGGGAGGGACGGCCAATCAGCCCCAGCATTTT	CASSLLGGTANQPQHF
TRBD2	TRBJ2-7	TRBV29-1	NA	TGCAGCGCCCTGGGAGGGACCTCCTACGAGCAGTACTTC	CSALGGTSYEQYF
TRBD1	TRBJ1-4	TRBV3-1/TRBV3-2	NA	TGTGCCAGCAGCCGGGCCCTACAACCGGGACAGCCAAAACTTGCAACTAATGAAAAACTGTTTTTT	CASSRALQPGQPKLATNEKLFF
TRBD1	TRBJ2-2	TRBV7-6	NA	TGTGCCAGCAGCTTATGGGGACAGGGGGCGGCCGGGGAGCTGTTTTTT	CASSLWGQGAAGELFF
TRBD1	TRBJ1-6	TRBV19	NA	TGTGCCAGTAGTCGGGGACAGGGGGCTAATAATTCACCCCTCCACTTT	CASSRGQGANNSPLHF
NA	TRBJ2-1	TRBV10-3	NA	TGTGCCATCAGCCGGACTAAACTCGTCTACAATGAGCAGTTCTTC	CAISRTKLVYNEQFF
TRBD1	TRBJ2-7	TRBV28	NA	TGTGCCAGTTTAACCGGGACAGGTACAACCTACGAGCAGTACTTC	CASLTGTGTTYEQYF
NA	TRBJ2-1	TRBV24-1	NA	TGTGCCACCAGTGACGCGCGACGAGGCGATGAGCAGTTCTTC	CATSDARRGDEQFF
NA	TRBJ2-2	TRBV5-1	NA	TGCGCCAGCAGCTTGTGGGGGGACACCGGGGAGCTGTTTTTT	CASSLWGDTGELFF
TRBD2	TRBJ2-7	TRBV20-1	NA	TGCAGTGGAGCGGGAGGATACGAGCAGTACTTC	CSGAGGYEQYF
TRBD2	TRBJ2-1	TRBV14	NA	TGTGCCAGCAGCCCCCGACTAGCGGGAGGGCCGGGTGATGAGCAGTTCTTC	CASSPRLAGGPGDEQFF
TRBD1	TRBJ2-7	TRBV19	NA	TGTGCCAGTAGTATAGATTCGACAGGGGGCTACGAGCAGTACTTC	CASSIDSTGGYEQYF
TRBD1	TRBJ1-2	TRBV29-1	NA	TGCAGCACCCGACAGGGGGCGGAGGGCTACACCTTC	CSTRQGAEGYTF
NA	TRBJ1-1	TRBV2	once	TGTGCCAGCAGTGAAGGACGGGGAGCTTTCTTT	CASSEGRGAFF
NA	TRBJ1-1	TRBV6-1	few	TGTGCCAGCAGTGATGGTGGCAGGGGGAACACTGAAGCTTTCTTT	CASSDGGRGNTEAFF
NA	TRBJ2-3	TRBV4-2	NA	TGTGCCAGCAGCCAAGATAGTAGCGGCACAGATACGCAGTATTTT	CASSQDSSGTDTQYF
NA	TRBJ2-3	TRBV3-1/TRBV3-2	NA	TGTGCCAGCAGCCCCAGCCCCTTGGGCCCGAATACGCAGTATTTT	CASSPSPLGPNTQYF
NA	TRBJ2-4	TRBV28	NA	TGTGCCAGCAGTTTATATACGGGAGCCAAAAACATTCAGTACTTC	CASSLYTGAKNIQYF
TRBD2	TRBJ2-5	TRBV11-3	NA	TGTGCCAGCAGCCCCCTGGGGGCTAGCGGGAGCGAAGAGACCCAGTACTTC	CASSPLGASGSEETQYF
NA	TRBJ1-1	TRBV7-9	NA	TGTGCCAGCAGCCCCAGTTCTGAAGCTTTCTTT	CASSPSSEAFF
NA	TRBJ2-2	TRBV5-1	NA	TGCGCCAGCAGCTCGGCCGCGGGATCGAACACCGGGGAGCTGTTTTTT	CASSSAAGSNTGELFF
TRBD1	TRBJ1-4	TRBV7-2	NA	TGTGCCAGCAGCACGGGACAGGGTCGGGAAAAACTGTTTTTT	CASSTGQGREKLFF
TRBD1	TRBJ1-1	TRBV14	NA	TGTGCCAGCAGCCCGGGACAGAGGAACACTGAAGCTTTCTTT	CASSPGQRNTEAFF
TRBD1	TRBJ1-1	TRBV5-1	few	TGCGCCAGCAGCTTCTCCGGGACAGCGAACACTGAAGCTTTCTTT	CASSFSGTANTEAFF
NA	TRBJ2-1	TRBV19	NA	TGTGCCAGTAGTATAGATCGGCTAGCGAATGAGCAGTTCTTC	CASSIDRLANEQFF
NA	TRBJ2-7	TRBV9	NA	TGTGCCAGCAGTGTCGTAGCGGAAAGGGTCGAGCAGTACTTC	CASSVVAERVEQYF
TRBD1	TRBJ2-1	TRBV5-8	NA	TGTGCCAGCAGCTTGGGGGCAGGGGGCCGCAATGAGCAGTTCTTC	CASSLGAGGRNEQFF
TRBD2	TRBJ2-3	TRBV7-9	NA	TGTGCCAGCAGCTTAGCAACTAGCGGGACCTTCTTGTATACGCAGTATTTT	CASSLATSGTFLYTQYF
TRBD2	TRBJ2-1	TRBV30	once	TGTGCCTGGGCCCCGGTAGCGGGAGCCAACAATGAGCAGTTCTTC	CAWAPVAGANNEQFF
NA	TRBJ2-3	TRBV20-1	NA	TGCAGTGCCCCAACTTGGGATACGCAGTATTTT	CSAPTWDTQYF
NA	TRBJ1-4	TRBV7-9	NA	TGTGCCAGCAGCTTTACAGGGAGGGGTGAAAAACTGTTTTTT	CASSFTGRGEKLFF
NA	TRBJ1-4	TRBV27	once	TGTGCCAGCAGGCCTCCGGAACAGAGTAATGAAAAACTGTTTTTT	CASRPPEQSNEKLFF
NA	TRBJ2-5	TRBV18	NA	TGTGCCAGCTCACTGACCCGGGCGGACTTCCAAGAGACCCAGTACTTC	CASSLTRADFQETQYF
NA	TRBJ1-2	TRBV2	NA	TGTGCCAGCAGGGACAGAAACTATGGCTACACCTTC	CASRDRNYGYTF
TRBD2	TRBJ2-1	TRBV7-3	NA	TGTGCCAGCAGCTTTGGTGGAGGAGCGGGAGACAATGAGCAGTTCTTC	CASSFGGGAGDNEQFF
NA	TRBJ1-1	TRBV12-3/TRBV12-4	NA	TGTGCCAGCAGTTTTGGGGGACTCACTGAAGCTTTCTTT	CASSFGGLTEAFF
NA	TRBJ2-1	TRBV5-4	NA	TGTGCCAGCAGCCTTGGTGGGGCCCGTGAGCAGTTCTTC	CASSLGGAREQFF